One and the same sample provided the 13 T cell receptor beta chains below, sequenced in a study of a mutant IDH1 vaccine in newly diagnosed glioma. TCRdb keeps only in-frame clones here, not all; method: immunoSEQ multiplex PCR. The sample records tens of thousands of clones, roughly 90% being singletons. Their antigens remain unidentified. Described time point: week 47, end of study. Topical imiquimod accompanied each vaccine dose, which consisted of 300 ug of mutant IDH1 20-mer peptide. The sequences come from PBMCs, collected from a glioma patient whose treatment included an IDH1 peptide vaccine. The receptors were gathered from a man in his forties with glioma.

This clone turned up a few times. The chain couples TRBV6-5 to TRBJ2-7, with D possibly being TRBD1 (5 bases). The germline V gene has CDR1 MNHEY and CDR2 SVGAGI. V was cut by 6 bases and J by 6 bases, with 21 bases left in between. The CDR3 extends over 15 amino acids. CDR3 residues: CASRRASGSVSEQYF. The CDR3 bases are TGTGCCAGCAGGCGTGCATCAGGGTCGGTATCCGAGCAGTACTTC.

The chain combines TRBV19 with TRBJ2-7; 7 bases map to TRBD1. The CDR3 extends over 18 amino acids. Losses at the gene ends were 4 bases for V and 4 bases for J; bases not matched to a gene: 19. Germline V gene data show CDR1 as LNHDA and CDR2 as SQIVND (reference sequence). The CDR3 region has the DNA TGTGCCAGTAGTAGCCCGCCCGGGACAGCCTCAGTCAGGTACGAGCAGTACTTC. Its protein is CASSSPPGTASVRYEQYF. The whole variable domain, filled in from reference TRBV19 and TRBJ2-7, reads DGGITQSPKYLFRKEGQNVTLSCEQNLNHDAMYWYRQDPGQGLRLIYYSQIVNDFQKGDIAEGYSVSREKKESFPLTVTSAQKNPTAFYLCASSSPPGTASVRYEQYFGPGTRLTVT.

This chain uses TRBV27 with TRBJ1-1; D is possibly TRBD1 (6 bases). Trimming stripped 5 bases from V and 1 base from J, with 11 bases between. The CDR3 is made up of 14 amino acids. The germline gives CDR1 MNHEY, CDR2 SMNVEV (reference sequence). The CDR3 spells CASSLWGANTEAFF. CDR3 sequence (DNA): TGTGCCAGCAGTCTGTGGGGGGCGAACACTGAAGCTTTCTTT.

This rearrangement joins TRBV6-5 to TRBJ2-5; D is unclear. Deletions cut 5 bases from V and 2 bases from J, with 15 bases between. Germline assignment: CDR1 MNHEY and CDR2 SVGAGI. This CDR3 has 15 residues. Here the CDR3 DNA reads TGTGCCAGCAGTCCCCTAGGGCGGCGACAAGAGACCCAGTACTTC. Its protein is CASSPLGRRQETQYF.

This clone appeared once. The chain's CDR3 is CASSRYSGRGYNEQFF. CDR3 coding DNA: TGTGCCAGCAGCCGGTATAGCGGGAGAGGCTACAATGAGCAGTTCTTC. The genes are TRBV7-9 and TRBJ2-1; TRBD2 matches 9 bases. Trimming removed 5 bases from V and 3 bases from J; junction bases left unmatched: 8. The germline V gene has CDR1 SEHNR and CDR2 FQNEAQ (reference sequence). The CDR3 sequence is 16 residues long.

J is TRBJ2-2 and V is TRBV2; D unresolved. The CDR3 sequence is 14 residues long. The germline gives CDR1 SNHLY, CDR2 FYNNEI. With 4 bases removed from V and 6 bases from J, the gap between germline ends came to 12 bases. The CDR3 DNA reads as TGTGCCAGCAGTGTAATGCGTGGGTCCGGGGAGCTGTTTTTT. It is translated as CASSVMRGSGELFF.

The chain combines TRBV6-1 with TRBJ1-2; D not resolved. The CDR3 extends over 15 amino acids. V lost 1 base and J lost 4, with 13 bases in between. Germline CDR1 reads MNHNS; CDR2 reads SASEGT. The DNA of the CDR3 is TGTGCCAGCAGTGAAGGGAGCTATGGCAGCTATGGCTACACCTTC. This translates into CASSEGSYGSYGYTF.

V gene TRBV7-8 combines with J gene TRBJ2-1, with 7 bases matching TRBD2. The V gene end was trimmed by 4 bases and the J gene end by 4 bases; junction bases not matched to a gene: 16. Germline V lookup: CDR1 SGHVS, CDR2 FQNEAQ. The CDR3 length is 18 residues. The CDR3 sequence is CASSSTSGGSGRYNEQFF. Here the CDR3 DNA reads TGTGCCAGCAGCTCGACGTCCGGCGGGAGTGGTAGGTACAATGAGCAGTTCTTC.

J is TRBJ2-5 and V is TRBV30, with a tentative D call TRBD2 (5 bases). The germline V gene has CDR1 GTSNPN and CDR2 SVGIG (reference sequence). Trimming left V 2 bases short and J 7 bases short, with 11 bases between. This CDR3 is 12 amino acids long. CDR3 region: CAWSPGESTQYF. The DNA for the CDR3 is TGTGCCTGGAGTCCCGGGGAGTCGACCCAGTACTTC.

The rearrangement uses TRBV4-3 and TRBJ1-2, with D unclear. CDR1 is LGHNA, CDR2 YSLEER, per germline. Trimming cost V 0 bases and J 7 bases, with 12 bases left between them. CDR3 length: 14 residues. The DNA for the CDR3 is TGCGCCAGCAGCCAAGATCGGGTCCTGGGTGGCTACACCTTC. Protein product: CASSQDRVLGGYTF.

V usage is TRBV6-1 and J usage is TRBJ2-7, with D possibly TRBD1 on 6 matching bases. Germline V gene data show CDR1 as MNHNS and CDR2 as SASEGT. The CDR3 is made up of 15 amino acids. The germline V and J ends were trimmed by 2 bases and 1 base, with 12 bases remaining between them. The CDR3 protein is CASSERKGGSYEQYV. CDR3 DNA sequence: TGTGCCAGCAGTGAAAGAAAAGGGGGTTCCTACGAGCAGTACGTC.

The chain has TRBV20-1 and TRBJ2-7, with D perhaps matching TRBD2 (6 bases). The CDR3 is 11 amino acids. V dropped 8 bases and J dropped 9 bases, with 17 bases sitting between them. Germline lookup yields CDR1 DFQATT and CDR2 SNEGSKA (reference sequence). The CDR3 DNA reads TGCAGTACCTCGGGAGACTATGGGCAGTACTTC. This sequence encodes CSTSGDYGQYF.

The CDR3 sequence: CASSPPSRPEQYF. Here the CDR3 DNA reads TGTGCCAGCTCACCCCCCTCCAGACCCGAGCAGTACTTC. The J gene is TRBJ2-7, the V gene TRBV18; D remains ambiguous. The CDR3 spans 13 residues. Germline CDR1 and CDR2: KGHSH and LQKENI. The germline V and J ends were trimmed by 3 bases and 6 bases, with 12 bases remaining between them.